The next 21 T cell receptor beta chains were all read from a single sample in a study of blood T cells in healthy people across ages. Then a second PCR, running roughly 7 to 11 cycles, was carried out with a sample-barcoded 5' primer and a J-beta primer mix. TCRdb called the 5' RACE reads again in MiXCR, with one record for every CDR3 protein. The sample has hundreds of thousands of distinct CDR3 sequences, roughly 50% seen once. The specimen was blood. The receptor set was obtained from a man aged 25 to 40 in good health.

This chain connects TRBV7-3 to TRBJ2-6; unclear D gene. The germline V and J ends were trimmed by 2 bases and 0 bases, with 5 bases remaining between them. This CDR3 contains 15 residues. The germline CDR1 and CDR2 sequences are SGHTA and FQGTGA. CDR3 sequence: CASSLYDSGANVLTF. CDR3 coding DNA: TGTGCCAGCAGCTTATACGACTCTGGGGCCAACGTCCTGACTTTC.

Only a few counts were recorded for this clonotype. The V gene is TRBV10-3, the J gene TRBJ2-7, with 10 bases fitting TRBD1. J lost 7 bases, V lost 6 bases, and 12 bases had no gene match. The CDR3 runs to 15 residues. Germline assignment: CDR1 ENHRY and CDR2 SYGVKD. CDR3 sequence reads: CAISGPGQGSSEQYF. In DNA form, the CDR3 reads TGTGCCATCAGCGGACCGGGACAGGGGTCCTCGGAGCAGTACTTC.

With respect to this clonotype: Sequence at one end of the junction differs from germline and may be a read error. V usage is TRBV29-1 and J usage is TRBJ2-5; D remains unclear. Germline V lookup: CDR1 SQVTM, CDR2 ANQGSEA. The CDR3 totals 13 residues. CDR3 coding DNA: TGCAGCGTTGAAGAACCGAACCAAGAGACCCGGTACTTC. Its protein product is CSVEEPNQETRYF.

This clonotype was counted only a few times. Here the CDR3 DNA reads TGTGCCAGCAGTTTGATTCAAGGCTTCCAAGAGACCCAGTACTTC. Amino acid sequence: CASSLIQGFQETQYF. The chain links TRBV12-3 or TRBV12-4 to TRBJ2-5; no firm D call. The CDR3 runs 15 residues. V lost 3 bases and J lost 1, with 12 bases in between.

V gene TRBV6-6 combines with J gene TRBJ1-2; the D gene is possibly TRBD1 (6 bases). Trimming pared 11 bases from V and 7 bases from J, leaving 26 bases between. Germline values: CDR1 MNHNY, CDR2 SVGAGI (reference sequence). This CDR3 contains 15 residues. CDR3 sequence (DNA): TGTGCCTCCCAGGGTTCGGGGGCCCACAAATTTGGCTACACCTTC. Translated: CASQGSGAHKFGYTF.

This clonotype has more than one count but fewer than ten. V and J are TRBV27 and TRBJ1-1; D gene unclear. Germline values: CDR1 MNHEY, CDR2 SMNVEV (reference sequence). With 3 bases removed from V and 1 base from J, the gap between germline ends came to 9 bases. The CDR3 has 14 amino acids. CDR3 sequence reads: CASSFWGTNTEAFF. The DNA of the CDR3 is TGTGCCAGCAGTTTTTGGGGTACGAACACTGAAGCTTTCTTT.

Worth noting for this clonotype: A junction boundary mismatches the germline segment, possibly from a read error. The chain is built from TRBV11-1 and TRBJ2-3; D is unresolved. CDR3 size: 13 residues. Germline loops: CDR1 SGHAT, CDR2 FQDESV (reference sequence). The CDR3, as DNA: TGTGCCCGCAGCTTCTTGGGCACAGATACGCAGTATTTT. Its protein is CARSFLGTDTQYF. Filled out from reference TRBV11-1 and TRBJ2-3, the complete variable domain reads EAEVAQSPRYKITEKSQAVAFWCDPISGHATLYWYRQILGQGPELLVQFQDESVVDDSQLPKDRFSAERLKGVDSTLKIQPAELGDSAMYLCARSFLGTDTQYFGPGTRLTVL.

There are a few counts of this clonotype. This chain uses TRBV19 with TRBJ2-1; weak D call: TRBD2 (5 bases). The V gene's germline CDR1 is LNHDA and CDR2 SQIVND (reference sequence). Trimming left V 3 bases short and J 13 bases short, with 16 bases between. The CDR3 runs 13 residues. CDR3 DNA sequence: TGTGCCAGTAGTATCCCGGGATCCGAGACCCAGTTCTTC. Amino acid sequence: CASSIPGSETQFF.

In the case of this clonotype: The junction and the germline gene differ at one end; a read error may be behind it. The chain employs TRBV6-6 and TRBJ1-1; D remains ambiguous. Germline loops: CDR1 MNHNY, CDR2 SVGAGI (reference sequence). This CDR3 contains 15 residues. The DNA for the CDR3 is TGTGCCAGCCGGACCCTTGGTGGGGAGGGCACTGAAGTTTTCTTT. It codes for CASRTLGGEGTEVFF.

The chain is built from TRBV20-1 and TRBJ1-5; D is uncertain. CDR3 length: 15 residues. CDR1 is DFQATT and CDR2 is SNEGSKA in the germline V gene (reference sequence). The ends were cut back, 1 base at V and 5 bases at J, with 15 bases in the middle. The DNA for the CDR3 is TGCAGTGCTAGAGGACTAGGATCTGGCCATCAGCCCCAGCATTTT. Encoded protein: CSARGLGSGHQPQHF.

This clonotype was observed a few times. The J gene is TRBJ2-3, the V gene TRBV28; tentatively, D is TRBD2 (7 bases). Trimming pared 2 bases from V and 2 bases from J, leaving 11 bases between. The CDR3 sequence is 15 residues long. The germline gives CDR1 MDHEN, CDR2 SYDVKM. The CDR3 region is CASSLGGGHTDTQYF. The CDR3 nucleotides are TGTGCCAGCAGTTTAGGCGGGGGCCACACAGATACGCAGTATTTT. Complete variable domain (other parts from reference TRBV28 and TRBJ2-3): DVKVTQSSRYLVKRTGEKVFLECVQDMDHENMFWYRQDPGLGLRLIYFSYDVKMKEKGDIPEGYSVSREKKERFSLILESASTNQTSMYLCASSLGGGHTDTQYFGPGTRLTVL.

Ten or more counts support this clonotype. The chain carries TRBV7-2 and TRBJ2-2; D is perhaps TRBD2 (6 bases). From germline, CDR1 is SGHTA and CDR2 FQGNSA. With 2 bases removed from V and 0 bases from J, the gap between germline ends came to 10 bases. CDR3 length: 16 amino acids. The CDR3: CASSLRRAANTGELFF. Written as DNA, the CDR3 is TGTGCCAGCAGCTTAAGGAGGGCAGCGAACACCGGGGAGCTGTTTTTT.

This clonotype was picked up a small number of times. The chain is built from TRBV6-4 and TRBJ2-1, with 7 bases that match TRBD1. Germline-derived CDR1 and CDR2 are MRHNA and SNTAGT. The CDR3 is 13 residues long. Trimming at V came to 2 bases and at J to 7 bases, leaving 2 bases not matched to a gene. CDR3 in DNA: TGTGCCAGCAGTGACAAACAGGGGAATGAGCAGTTCTTC. Encoded protein: CASSDKQGNEQFF.

This clonotype has just a few counts. The chain carries TRBV27 and TRBJ2-7; D is unclear. The CDR3 has 16 amino acids. Germline V gene lookup returns CDR1 MNHEY and CDR2 SMNVEV (reference sequence). With 0 bases removed from V and 0 bases from J, the gap between germline ends came to 12 bases. The CDR3 DNA follows: TGTGCCAGCAGTTTATCTGCAGGTTGGAGCTCCTACGAGCAGTACTTC. Translated, it gives CASSLSAGWSSYEQYF.

The chain joins TRBV21-1 to TRBJ1-2; the D call of TRBD1 is as the table states it, not checked on the DNA. TRBV21-1 is recorded as a pseudogene. The length of the CDR3 is 15 residues. This CDR3 is CASSATGTEKEKYTF. As DNA, the CDR3 is TGTGCCAGCAGCGCAACCGGGACAGAAAAGGAAAAGTACACCTTC.

Details on this clonotype: Likely a read error: the CDR3 ends without its conserved phenylalanine or tryptophan. The gene calls are TRBV20-1 and TRBJ2-7, with TRBD1 matching 9 bases. V dropped 5 bases and J dropped 3; count of bases not matched to a gene: 2. The germline V gene encodes CDR1 DFQATT and CDR2 SNEGSKA (reference sequence). The CDR3 is made up of 12 amino acids. CDR3 sequence: CSARQGVYEQYL. CDR3 sequence (DNA): TGCAGTGCTCGACAGGGGGTCTACGAGCAGTACCTC.

This clonotype was counted only a few times. The chain combines TRBV20-1 with TRBJ2-1; TRBD2 might be the D (5 bases). The CDR3 covers 13 residues. Trimming pared 2 bases from V and 10 bases from J, leaving 15 bases between. Germline values: CDR1 DFQATT, CDR2 SNEGSKA (reference sequence). The CDR3 here is CSARLAVFREQFF. In DNA form, the CDR3 reads TGCAGTGCTAGACTAGCAGTGTTTAGGGAGCAGTTCTTC.

This clonotype has just a few counts. The V gene is TRBV20-1, the J gene TRBJ2-1; 8 positions agree with TRBD2. Looked up from germline, CDR1 is DFQATT and CDR2 is SNEGSKA (reference sequence). With V trimmed by 2 bases and J by 7 bases, 4 bases remained unmatched. This CDR3 has 13 residues. The CDR3 sequence is CSARRGGGNEQFF. CDR3 DNA sequence: TGCAGTGCTAGACGGGGGGGCGGGAATGAGCAGTTCTTC.

This clonotype was detected only a few times. V usage is TRBV7-9 and J usage is TRBJ1-2; D is unresolved. V shed 0 bases and J shed 8 bases, with 13 bases lying between them. The CDR3 consists of 14 residues. Germline assignment: CDR1 SEHNR and CDR2 FQNEAQ (reference sequence). The CDR3 DNA is TGTGCCAGCAGCTTAGCGCGCGGCCCGGGGGGCTACACCTTC. The encoded protein is CASSLARGPGGYTF.

The rearrangement joins TRBV7-8 to TRBJ2-3; D remains unclear. Germline V lookup: CDR1 SGHVS, CDR2 FQNEAQ. CDR3 length: 11 amino acids. Trimming cost V 5 bases and J 4 bases, with 4 bases left between them. Here the CDR3 DNA reads TGTGCCAGCAGCGAGCCAGATACGCAGTATTTT. It specifies CASSEPDTQYF.

The chain couples TRBV3-1 to TRBJ1-1; 7 bases align to TRBD1. The CDR3 extends over 12 amino acids. V lost 7 bases, J lost 8 bases, and 7 bases stayed unmatched. Per germline, CDR1 LGHDT and CDR2 YNNKEL (reference sequence). Written as DNA, the CDR3 is TGTGCCAGCACGTCATTGACAGGGGAAGCTTTCTTT. Its protein is CASTSLTGEAFF.